This section outlines one T cell receptor beta chain sequence together with its context. The target antigen is unknown. The CDR3 is made up of 13 amino acids. V was clipped by 3 bases and J by 6 bases, with 8 bases between them. The germline gives CDR1 KGHDR, CDR2 SFDVKD. The data were taken from a study of regulatory T cells in long-lasting Graves disease. Study at large: Positivity for TSH receptor antibodies plus over 5 years of antithyroid drugs meant persistent Graves' disease. Study-wide results and caveats: Fewer public clonotypes were shared by new patients (approximately 1,000) than by persistent patients (roughly 2,500).

Time point defined: persistent/refractory GD, antithyroid drugs over 5 years with positive TRAb. PBMCs provided the RNA from which the TCR library was made. Sequencing libraries for TCR beta were prepared with iRepertoire HTBI primers and Arm-PCR of CDR3 regions. TCRdb used MiXCR to reprocess the multiplex PCR reads, holding one entry per CDR3 protein. The sample records almost 350,000 distinct CDR3 sequences, about 20% being singletons. V usage is TRBV24-1 and J usage is TRBJ2-4; D tentatively fits TRBD1 or TRBD2 (5 bases each). The sequence came from a female donor with Graves disease. The source material was peripheral blood mononuclear cells (PBMCs), sampled when the disease was refractory, from a patient treated with antithyroid drugs. CDR3: CATSDRDRNIQYF. CDR3 bases: TGTGCCACCAGTGATAGGGACCGAAACATTCAGTACTTC.